A few counts support the clone carrying this TCR beta chain. Its cognate antigen is unknown. These data originate in a study of T-cell reconstitution after alpha-beta-depleted transplantation in children. Points from the study as a whole: Alpha-beta T cells present about two months after transplant were reported to originate from several hundred expanded graft clones. Counts and diversity of T cells one year after transplant came mostly from newly produced T cells. Elevated TCRbeta diversity at day 60 was traced, in some patients, to surviving recipient T cells and thymic progenitors.

Preparation of the TCRbeta library was carried out with unique molecular identifiers. TCRdb re-analysed the PCR reads in MiXCR, keeping a single row per CDR3 protein. The sample includes 500,000 to 750,000 distinct CDR3 sequences, approximately 30% of them seen just once. The TCR comes from a boy in the first two years of life with Wiskott-Aldrich syndrome, due to receive a stem cell transplant. The sequences come from PBMCs, collected before TCRalphabeta/CD19-depleted stem cell transplant.

CDR3 DNA: TGCGCCAGCAGCTTGGCCGGACGGAGGCTCGACGAGCAGTTCTTC. Translated: CASSLAGRRLDEQFF. This chain connects TRBV5-1 to TRBJ2-1; possibly TRBD2 for D (5 bases). The CDR3 consists of 15 residues. Germline V CDR1 and CDR2: SGHRS, YFSETQ. Trimming cost V 0 bases and J 10 bases, with 17 bases left between them.